What follows is one TCR beta chain and its context. TCRdb re-analysed the RT-PCR reads in MiXCR, keeping a single row per CDR3 protein. The table shows hundreds of thousands of distinct CDR3 sequences, with 14% occurring only once. This sample was taken from a study of response to subunit inactivated influenza vaccine. The germline V gene encodes CDR1 MNHEY and CDR2 SVGEGT. Deletions cut 5 bases from V and 0 bases from J, with 11 bases between. The CDR3 runs to 15 residues. The sequenced sample was PBMCs from blood, obtained around 14 days before vaccination. This TCR came from a man aged 45 to 65 who received an inactivated influenza vaccine. The chain uses TRBV6-2 or TRBV6-3 and TRBJ1-3; D ambiguous. The CDR3 nucleotides are TGTGCCAGCAGTCCCGACCTCGCCTCTGGAAACACCATATATTTT. Protein product: CASSPDLASGNTIYF.